These 3 T cell receptor beta chains originate from one sample sequenced in a study of cytomegalovirus exposure and HLA in healthy donors. PCR employed 60 Vbeta and 13 Jbeta primers. TCRdb's copy holds only in-frame clones and misses some; the assay was immunoSEQ multiplex PCR. The table records roughly 180,000 clones, about 77% of them present only once. Material: PBMCs. The receptors stem from a female donor in good health and CMV-seronegative.

The J gene is TRBJ2-7, the V gene TRBV15, with 10 bases that match TRBD2. Trimming at V came to 5 bases and at J to 2 bases, leaving 9 bases not matched to a gene. The CDR3 extends over 16 amino acids. Germline V gene data show CDR1 as LNHNV and CDR2 as YYDKDF (reference sequence). For the CDR3, the DNA is TGTGCCACCAGCGGAGTGGGGAGCGGGGGGGCCTACGAGCAGTACTTC. This encodes CATSGVGSGGAYEQYF.

V usage is TRBV7-3 and J usage is TRBJ1-3; the match to TRBD1 covers 11 bases. Germline V gene sequence: CDR1 SGHTA, CDR2 FQGTGA. V lost 4 bases, J lost 4 bases, and 12 bases stayed unmatched. This CDR3 contains 18 residues. The CDR3 nucleotides are TGTGCCAGCAGCTCCACCAAAGAGGACAGGGGGCCCGGAAACACCATATATTTT. Protein: CASSSTKEDRGPGNTIYF.

The V and J genes are TRBV5-4 and TRBJ2-1, with 8 bases fitting TRBD2. Germline V lookup: CDR1 SGHNT, CDR2 YYREEE (reference sequence). With V trimmed by 4 bases and J by 1 base, 10 bases remained unmatched. The CDR3 is 17 amino acids. The CDR3 bases are TGTGCCAGCAGCCAAGAGGGGACGGGAGGGTCCTACAATGAGCAGTTCTTC. This encodes CASSQEGTGGSYNEQFF.